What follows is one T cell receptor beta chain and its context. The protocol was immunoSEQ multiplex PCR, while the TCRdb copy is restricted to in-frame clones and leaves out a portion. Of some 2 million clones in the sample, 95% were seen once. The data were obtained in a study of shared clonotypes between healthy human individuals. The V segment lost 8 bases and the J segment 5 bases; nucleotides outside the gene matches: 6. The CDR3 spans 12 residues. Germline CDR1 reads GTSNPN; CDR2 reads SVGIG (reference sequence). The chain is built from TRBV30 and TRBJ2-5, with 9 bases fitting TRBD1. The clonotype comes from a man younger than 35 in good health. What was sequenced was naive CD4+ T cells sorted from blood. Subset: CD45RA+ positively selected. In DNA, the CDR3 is TGTGCCAGAACAGGGGGCGGCGAGACCCAGTACTTC. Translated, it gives CARTGGGETQYF.